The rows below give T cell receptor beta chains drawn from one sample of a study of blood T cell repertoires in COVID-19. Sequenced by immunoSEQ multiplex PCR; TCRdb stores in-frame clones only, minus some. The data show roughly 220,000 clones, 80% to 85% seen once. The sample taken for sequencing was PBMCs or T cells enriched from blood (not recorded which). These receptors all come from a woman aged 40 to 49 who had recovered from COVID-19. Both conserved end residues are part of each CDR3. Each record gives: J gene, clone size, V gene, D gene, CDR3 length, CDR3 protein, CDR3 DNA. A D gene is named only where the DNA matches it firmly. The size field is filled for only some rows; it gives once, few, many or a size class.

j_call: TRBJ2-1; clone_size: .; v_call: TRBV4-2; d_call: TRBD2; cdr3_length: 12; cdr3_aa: CASSQDGSGSVF; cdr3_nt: TGTGCCAGCAGCCAAGATGGGAGCGGGAGCGTCTTC
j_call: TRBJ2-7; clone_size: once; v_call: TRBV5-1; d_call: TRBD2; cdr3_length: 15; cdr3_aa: CASSLVLAGNYEQYF; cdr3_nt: TGCGCCAGCAGCTTGGTTCTAGCGGGGAACTACGAGCAGTACTTC
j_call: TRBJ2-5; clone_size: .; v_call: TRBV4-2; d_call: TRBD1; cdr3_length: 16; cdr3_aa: CASSQDPGQGGKTQYF; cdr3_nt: TGTGCCAGCAGCCAAGACCCGGGACAGGGAGGGAAGACCCAGTACTTC
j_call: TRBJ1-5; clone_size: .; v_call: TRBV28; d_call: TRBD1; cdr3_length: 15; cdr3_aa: CASAYGTGFAQPQHF; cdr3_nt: TGTGCCAGCGCATACGGGACAGGGTTTGCTCAGCCCCAGCATTTT
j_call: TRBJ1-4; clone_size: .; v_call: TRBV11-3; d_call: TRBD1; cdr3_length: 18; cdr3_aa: CASSPGTGTGATNEKLFF; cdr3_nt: TGTGCCAGCAGCCCAGGAACCGGGACAGGAGCAACTAATGAAAAACTGTTTTTT
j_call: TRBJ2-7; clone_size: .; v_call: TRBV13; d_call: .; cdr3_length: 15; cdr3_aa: CASSMTAGRIYEQYF; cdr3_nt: TGTGCCAGCAGCATGACGGCAGGAAGGATCTACGAGCAGTACTTC
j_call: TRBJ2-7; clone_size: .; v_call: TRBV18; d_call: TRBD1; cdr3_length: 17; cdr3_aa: CASSVQFLGQGAYEQYF; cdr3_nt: TGTGCCAGCTCCGTGCAATTCCTGGGACAGGGGGCTTACGAGCAGTACTTC
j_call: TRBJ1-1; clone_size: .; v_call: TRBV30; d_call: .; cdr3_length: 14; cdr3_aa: CAWSDPKTLGEAFF; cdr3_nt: TGTGCCTGGAGTGACCCAAAGACTTTGGGTGAAGCTTTCTTT
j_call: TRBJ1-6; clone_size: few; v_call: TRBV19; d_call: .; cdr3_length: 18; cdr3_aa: CASSIGNRDFSYNSPLHF; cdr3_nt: TGTGCCAGTAGTATAGGTAACCGGGACTTCTCCTATAATTCACCCCTCCACTTT
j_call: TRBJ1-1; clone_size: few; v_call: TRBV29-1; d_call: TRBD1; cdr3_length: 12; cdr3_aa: CSVQGDDTEAFF; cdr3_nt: TGCAGCGTCCAGGGGGACGACACTGAAGCTTTCTTT
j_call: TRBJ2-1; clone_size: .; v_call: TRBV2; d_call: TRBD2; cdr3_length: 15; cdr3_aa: CASRGTSGRGNEQFF; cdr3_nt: TGTGCCAGCAGAGGGACTAGCGGGAGGGGAAATGAGCAGTTCTTC
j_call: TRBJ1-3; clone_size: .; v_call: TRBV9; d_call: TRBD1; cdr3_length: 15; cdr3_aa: CASSSRTGAGNTIYF; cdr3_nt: TGTGCCAGCAGCTCCCGGACAGGAGCCGGAAACACCATATATTTT
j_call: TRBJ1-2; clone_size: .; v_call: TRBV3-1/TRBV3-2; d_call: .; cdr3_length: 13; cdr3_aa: CASSQAPNYGYTF; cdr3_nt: TGTGCCAGCAGCCAAGCTCCTAACTATGGCTACACCTTC
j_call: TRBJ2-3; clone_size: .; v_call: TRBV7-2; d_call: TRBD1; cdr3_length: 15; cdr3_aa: CASSLVKGAQGTQYF; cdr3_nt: TGTGCCAGCAGCTTAGTAAAGGGGGCGCAGGGTACGCAGTATTTT
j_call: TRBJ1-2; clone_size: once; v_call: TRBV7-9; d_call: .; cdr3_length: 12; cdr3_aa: CASSSTLGGYTF; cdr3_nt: TGTGCCAGCAGCTCGACCCTCGGGGGCTACACCTTC
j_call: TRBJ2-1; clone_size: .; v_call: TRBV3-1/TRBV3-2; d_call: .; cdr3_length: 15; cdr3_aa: CASSRLGEAYNEQFF; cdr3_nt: TGTGCCAGCAGCCGACTGGGGGAGGCTTACAATGAGCAGTTCTTC
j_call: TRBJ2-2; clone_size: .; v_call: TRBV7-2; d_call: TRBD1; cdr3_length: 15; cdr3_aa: CASSRDRSSTGELFF; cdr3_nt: TGTGCCAGCAGCCGGGACAGGTCGAGCACCGGGGAGCTGTTTTTT
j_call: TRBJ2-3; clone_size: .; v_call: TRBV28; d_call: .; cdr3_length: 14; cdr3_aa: CASSFGANTDTQYF; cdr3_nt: TGTGCCAGCAGTTTTGGAGCAAACACAGATACGCAGTATTTT
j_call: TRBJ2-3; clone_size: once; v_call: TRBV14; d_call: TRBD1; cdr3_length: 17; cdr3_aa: CASSQERQGFSTDTQYF; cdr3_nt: TGTGCCAGCAGCCAAGAACGACAGGGTTTTAGCACAGATACGCAGTATTTT
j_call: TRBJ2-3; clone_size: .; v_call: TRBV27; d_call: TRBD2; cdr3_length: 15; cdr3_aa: CASKSGGSGTDTQYF; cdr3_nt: TGTGCCAGCAAATCGGGCGGGAGTGGGACAGATACGCAGTATTTT
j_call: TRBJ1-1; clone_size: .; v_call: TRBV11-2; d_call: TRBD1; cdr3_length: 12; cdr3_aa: CASSSGGTEAFF; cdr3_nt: TGTGCCAGCAGCTCAGGGGGCACTGAAGCTTTCTTT
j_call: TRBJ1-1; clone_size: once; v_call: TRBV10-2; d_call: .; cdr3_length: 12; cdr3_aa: CASSESYVEAFF; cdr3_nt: TGCGCCAGCAGTGAGTCGTATGTTGAAGCTTTCTTT
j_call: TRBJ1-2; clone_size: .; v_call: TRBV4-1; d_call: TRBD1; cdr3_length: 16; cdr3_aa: CASSPLGQGDNYGYTF; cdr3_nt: TGCGCCAGCAGCCCCCTCGGACAGGGTGATAACTATGGCTACACCTTC
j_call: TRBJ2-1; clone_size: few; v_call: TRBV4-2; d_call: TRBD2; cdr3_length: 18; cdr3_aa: CASSQETSGLINYNEQFF; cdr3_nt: TGTGCCAGCAGCCAAGAGACTAGCGGGCTCATCAACTACAATGAGCAGTTCTTC
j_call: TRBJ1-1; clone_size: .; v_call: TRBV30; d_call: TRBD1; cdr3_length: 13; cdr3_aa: CAWDRGMNTEAFF; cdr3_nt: TGTGCCTGGGACAGGGGGATGAACACTGAAGCTTTCTTT
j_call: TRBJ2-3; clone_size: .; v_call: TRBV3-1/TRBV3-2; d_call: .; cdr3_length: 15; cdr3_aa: CASSQGPRSTDTQYF; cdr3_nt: TGTGCCAGCAGCCAAGGACCCAGGAGCACAGATACGCAGTATTTT
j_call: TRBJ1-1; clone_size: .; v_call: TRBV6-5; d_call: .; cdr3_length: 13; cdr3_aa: CASRQGNTAEAFF; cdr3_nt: TGTGCCAGCAGACAGGGTAATACGGCTGAAGCTTTCTTT
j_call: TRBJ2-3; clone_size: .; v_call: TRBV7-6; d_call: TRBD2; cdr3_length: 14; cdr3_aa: CASSPGTSGSLQYF; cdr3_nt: TGTGCCAGCAGCCCCGGGACTAGCGGGAGCCTTCAGTATTTT